This passage covers 16 T cell receptor beta chains from one sample sequenced in a study of T cells in Graves' hyperthyroidism and ophthalmopathy. RNA transcripts were the template for amplifying TCR beta CDR3 regions. The TCR CDR3 was amplified in a first-round RT-PCR using the HTBI primer set. TCRdb called the multiplex PCR reads again in MiXCR, with one record for every CDR3 protein. Of roughly 500,000 distinct CDR3 sequences detected, about 15% appear once; the ten largest clones hold around 32%. Sequencing was done on a sample of blood. These TCRs come from a woman between 25 and 40 years old with Graves' ophthalmopathy.

With regard to this clonotype: A junction boundary mismatches the germline segment, possibly from a read error. This sequence joins TRBV7-8 and TRBJ2-3; the match to TRBD1 covers 10 bases. This CDR3 is 15 amino acids long. Germline V gene data show CDR1 as SGHVS and CDR2 as FQNEAQ. CDR3 nucleotide sequence: TGTGCCAGCAGCCGAGAGACAGGGGGCACAGATACGCAGTGTTTT. The encoded protein is CASSRETGGTDTQCF.

The chain has TRBV11-3 and TRBJ2-1, with 14 bases fitting TRBD2. The germline V gene encodes CDR1 SGHNT and CDR2 YENEEA. J was trimmed by 9 bases and V by 5 bases; bases with no gene match: 6. The length of the CDR3 is 15 residues. The CDR3 DNA reads TGTGCCAGCAGCCTGGGACTAGCGGGAGTCAGTGAGCAGTTCTTC. This codes for CASSLGLAGVSEQFF.

The chain recombines TRBV9 with TRBJ2-5; 10 bases map to TRBD1. V gave up 2 bases and J gave up 3 bases; unmatched junction bases: 1. The CDR3 loop spans 14 amino acids. The V gene's germline CDR1 is SGDLS and CDR2 YYNGEE. In DNA form, the CDR3 reads TGTGCCAGCAGCGTTGGGACAGGGGAAGAGACCCAGTACTTC. It encodes CASSVGTGEETQYF.

This clonotype was seen a few times. This chain joins TRBV10-2 and TRBJ2-1; D is perhaps TRBD1 (5 bases). The germline V gene encodes CDR1 WSHSY and CDR2 SAAADI. CDR3 size: 12 residues. V lost 7 bases and J 5 bases, leaving 9 bases between the germline ends. The CDR3 sequence: CASNDRNNEQFF. In DNA, the CDR3 is TGCGCCAGCAATGACAGAAACAATGAGCAGTTCTTC.

This clonotype was recorded many times. The V and J genes are TRBV7-8 and TRBJ2-7; no definite D call. V shed 2 bases and J shed 2 bases, with 16 bases lying between them. Germline lookup yields CDR1 SGHVS and CDR2 FQNEAQ. The CDR3 runs to 16 residues. The CDR3 nucleotides are TGTGCCAGCAGCTTAATAGGCGGAAGCCACACCTACGAGCAGTACTTC. Its protein is CASSLIGGSHTYEQYF. Drawing the rest from reference TRBV7-8 and TRBJ2-7, the complete variable domain is GAGVSQSPRYKVAKRGQDVALRCDPISGHVSLFWYQQALGQGPEFLTYFQNEAQLDKSGLPSDRFFAERPEGSVSTLKIQRTQQEDSAVYLCASSLIGGSHTYEQYFGPGTRLTVT.

This clonotype was seen at least ten times. The rearrangement joins TRBV12-5 to TRBJ2-1, with 13 bases aligning to TRBD2. V lost 6 bases, J lost 7 bases, and 9 bases stayed unmatched. This CDR3 has 16 amino acids. Germline CDR1 is LGHNT and CDR2 is FRNRAP. The CDR3 sequence is CASGRGTSGKVNEQFF. As DNA, the CDR3 is TGTGCTAGTGGCCGGGGGACTAGCGGGAAGGTGAATGAGCAGTTCTTC.

This clonotype was counted once. The chain uses TRBV30 and TRBJ1-5; 8 nucleotides line up with TRBD1. V lost 0 bases, J lost 5 bases, and 3 bases stayed unmatched. CDR3 length equals 14 residues. Germline-derived CDR1 and CDR2 are GTSNPN and SVGIG (reference sequence). In nucleotides, the CDR3 is TGTGCCTGGAGTGTCGACAGGGGATATCAGCCCCAGCATTTT. Its protein product is CAWSVDRGYQPQHF.

The chain employs TRBV11-2 and TRBJ2-3; the match to TRBD2 covers 8 bases. This CDR3 region has 15 residues. Trimming at V came to 6 bases and at J to 1 base, leaving 6 bases not matched to a gene. Germline lookup yields CDR1 SGHAT and CDR2 FQNNGV. The CDR3 loop reads CASRPNSGGTDTQYF. The CDR3 nucleotides are TGTGCCAGCAGACCAAATAGCGGGGGCACAGATACGCAGTATTTT.

The genes are TRBV28 and TRBJ2-3, with 9 bases matching TRBD1. CDR1 is MDHEN, CDR2 SYDVKM, per germline. This CDR3 has 15 amino acids. With 8 bases clipped from V and 6 bases from J, the junction kept 12 bases outside the gene matches. The chain's CDR3 is CASLTGQGRSDTQYF. CDR3 in DNA: TGTGCCAGCCTTACAGGACAGGGGAGGTCTGATACGCAGTATTTT.

At least ten counts were recorded for this clonotype. J is TRBJ2-5 and V is TRBV11-2; maybe TRBD1 (5 bases). The CDR3 spans 13 residues. The germline V gene has CDR1 SGHAT and CDR2 FQNNGV. Trimming pared 5 bases from V and 5 bases from J, leaving 12 bases between. The CDR3 spells CASSEGVGETQYF. CDR3 DNA: TGTGCCAGCAGCGAAGGGGTTGGGGAGACCCAGTACTTC.

This clonotype has ten or more counts. The chain employs TRBV6-5 and TRBJ1-2; D is undetermined. Germline assignment: CDR1 MNHEY and CDR2 SVGAGI. The CDR3 runs 14 residues. Trimming took 3 bases from V and 5 from J, leaving 13 bases between them. The CDR3 spells CASSYRAAPYGYTF. Written as DNA, the CDR3 is TGTGCCAGCAGTTATCGGGCAGCTCCTTATGGCTACACCTTC.

This clonotype came up a few times. In DNA form, the CDR3 reads TGTGCCGGAAGCCGGGGACAGAAAAACATTCAGTACTTC. It yields the protein CAGSRGQKNIQYF. V gene TRBV2 combines with J gene TRBJ2-4; 7 bases match TRBD1. The germline V gene has CDR1 SNHLY and CDR2 FYNNEI. The ends lost 11 bases at V and 4 bases at J; junction bases unmatched: 8. This CDR3 contains 13 residues.

This clonotype occurred many times. This chain connects TRBV28 to TRBJ2-7; either TRBD1 or TRBD2 may fit D (5 bases each). Trimming took 10 bases from V and 6 from J, leaving 25 bases between them. Looked up from germline, CDR1 is MDHEN and CDR2 is SYDVKM. The length of the CDR3 is 15 residues. The DNA for the CDR3 is TGTGCCACCCGAGGGAGCGACAGTGAGGGCCTCGAGCAGTACTTC. It yields the protein CATRGSDSEGLEQYF.

The chain is built from TRBV12-3 or TRBV12-4 and TRBJ2-7; 8 positions agree with TRBD2. Germline trimming cut 7 bases from V and 3 bases from J; bases unmatched to any gene: 8. The CDR3 loop spans 14 amino acids. The CDR3 region is CASTNSGISYEQYF. CDR3 DNA sequence: TGTGCCAGCACCAATAGCGGGATAAGCTACGAGCAGTACTTC.

The chain links TRBV27 to TRBJ1-2, with TRBD1 matching 7 bases. V shed 6 bases, J shed 4 bases, and the junction held 14 bases outside the gene matches. The CDR3 covers 16 residues. Germline values: CDR1 MNHEY, CDR2 SMNVEV (reference sequence). As DNA, the CDR3 is TGTGCCAGCAGGATAGTGGGACAGCCAGGGTCCTATGGCTACACCTTC. Protein product: CASRIVGQPGSYGYTF.

The rearrangement uses TRBV5-4 and TRBJ2-2; 9 bases map to TRBD2. Trimming removed 3 bases from V and 2 bases from J; junction bases left unmatched: 5. Germline assignment: CDR1 SGHNT and CDR2 YYREEE (reference sequence). The CDR3 has 16 amino acids. The CDR3, as DNA: TGTGCCAGCAGCTCAGTAGCGGGAGTAAACACCGGGGAGCTGTTTTTT. Amino acids: CASSSVAGVNTGELFF.